Sequencing of this T cell receptor beta chain was carried out in a study of T cells after yellow fever vaccination. Study observations and caveats: FACS-sorted repertoires might harbor abundant contaminating clonotypes from the bulk population. Peak timing came faster in the weaker secondary response, day 5 versus 15.

This clonotype was counted many times. What it binds is unknown. Trimming shortened V by 1 base and J by 7 bases, and 11 bases separated the two germline ends. This CDR3 contains 14 residues. MiXCR, run by TCRdb on the 5' RACE reads, gives a single entry per CDR3 protein. The data show under 200,000 distinct CDR3 sequences, about 7% seen once. The origin of this receptor is a man between 18 and 35 years old who received the YFV17D yellow fever vaccine. This chain connects TRBV12-3 or TRBV12-4 to TRBJ1-5; TRBD1 is a possible D gene (5 bases). The material sequenced was CD4+ T cells sorted from PBMCs, taken more than 4 days after the first yellow fever vaccination. In DNA, the CDR3 is TGTGCCAGCAGTTTAGGATGGGGGGGGCAGCCCCAGCATTTT. This encodes CASSLGWGGQPQHF.